The source of this T cell receptor beta chain is a study of T cells in Graves' hyperthyroidism and ophthalmopathy. The TCR beta CDR3 regions underwent amplification using RNA transcripts as the source. The TCR CDR3 was amplified in a first-round RT-PCR using the HTBI primer set. TCRdb itself ran the multiplex PCR reads through MiXCR, one entry per CDR3 protein. The sample has around 700,000 distinct CDR3 sequences, 18% seen once. The CDR3 is 14 residues long. J gave up 1 base and V 8 bases, and 7 bases lay outside the gene matches. Germline-derived CDR1 and CDR2 are SNHLY and FYNNEI. V usage is TRBV2 and J usage is TRBJ1-2; 7 nucleotides line up with TRBD1. The material sequenced was blood. The source is a woman aged 50 to 60 with Graves' hyperthyroidism that later progressed to Graves' ophthalmopathy. The CDR3 here is CASSDRVVNYGYTF. Written as DNA, the CDR3 is TGTGCCAGCTCAGACAGGGTGGTTAACTATGGCTACACCTTC.